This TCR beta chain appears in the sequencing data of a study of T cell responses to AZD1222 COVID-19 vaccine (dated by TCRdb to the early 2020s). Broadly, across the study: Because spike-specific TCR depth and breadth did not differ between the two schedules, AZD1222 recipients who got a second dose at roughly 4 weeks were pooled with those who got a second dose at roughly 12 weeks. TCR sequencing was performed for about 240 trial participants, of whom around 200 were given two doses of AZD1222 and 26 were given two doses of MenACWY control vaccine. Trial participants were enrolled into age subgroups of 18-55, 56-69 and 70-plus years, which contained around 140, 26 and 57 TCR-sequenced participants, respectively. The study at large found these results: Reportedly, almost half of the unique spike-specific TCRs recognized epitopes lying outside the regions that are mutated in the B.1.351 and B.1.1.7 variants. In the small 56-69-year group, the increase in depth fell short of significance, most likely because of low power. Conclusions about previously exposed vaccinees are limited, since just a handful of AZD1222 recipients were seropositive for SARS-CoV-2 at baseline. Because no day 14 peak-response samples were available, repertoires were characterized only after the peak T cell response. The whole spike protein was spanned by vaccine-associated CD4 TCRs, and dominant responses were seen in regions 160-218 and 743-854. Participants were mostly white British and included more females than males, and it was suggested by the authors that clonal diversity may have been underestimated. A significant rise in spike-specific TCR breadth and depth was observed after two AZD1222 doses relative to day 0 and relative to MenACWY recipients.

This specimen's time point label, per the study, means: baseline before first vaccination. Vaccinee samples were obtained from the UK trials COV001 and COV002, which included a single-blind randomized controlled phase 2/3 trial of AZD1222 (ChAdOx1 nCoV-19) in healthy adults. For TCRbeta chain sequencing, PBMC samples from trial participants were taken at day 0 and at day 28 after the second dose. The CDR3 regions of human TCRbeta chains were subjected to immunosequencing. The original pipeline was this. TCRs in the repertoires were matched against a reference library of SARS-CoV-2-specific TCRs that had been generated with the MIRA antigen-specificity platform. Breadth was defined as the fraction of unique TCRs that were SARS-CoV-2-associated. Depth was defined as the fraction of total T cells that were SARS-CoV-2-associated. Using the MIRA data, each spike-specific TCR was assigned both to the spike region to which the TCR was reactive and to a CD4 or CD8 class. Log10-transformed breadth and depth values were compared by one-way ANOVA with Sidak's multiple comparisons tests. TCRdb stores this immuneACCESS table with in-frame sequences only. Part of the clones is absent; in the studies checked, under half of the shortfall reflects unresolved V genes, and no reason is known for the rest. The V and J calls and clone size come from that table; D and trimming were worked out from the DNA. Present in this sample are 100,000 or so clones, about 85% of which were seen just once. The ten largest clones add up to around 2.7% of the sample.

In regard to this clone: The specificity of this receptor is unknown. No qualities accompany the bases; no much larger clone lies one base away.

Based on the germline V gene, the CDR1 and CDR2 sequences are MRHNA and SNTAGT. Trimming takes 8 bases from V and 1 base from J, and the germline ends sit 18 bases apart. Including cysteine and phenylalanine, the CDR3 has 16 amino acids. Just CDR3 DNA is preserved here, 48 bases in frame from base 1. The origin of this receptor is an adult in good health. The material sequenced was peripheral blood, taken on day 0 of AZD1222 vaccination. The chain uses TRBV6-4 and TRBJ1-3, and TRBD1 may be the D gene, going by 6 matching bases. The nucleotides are TGTGCCAGCCTAGAGGGGGAAGTAGCGTCTGGAAACACCATATATTTT. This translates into CASLEGEVASGNTIYF.